Presented here are 26 T cell receptor beta chains from one specimen sequenced in a study of cytotoxic CD8 clonotypes in ibrutinib-treated CLL. Assay used: immunoSEQ multiplex PCR; TCRdb lists only in-frame clones, some missing. The table lists some 350,000 clones, under 70% of them singletons. Sequenced material: PBMCs, taken after 36 months of ibrutinib treatment. These receptors all come from a human donor with chronic lymphocytic leukemia.

The V call is TRBV7-6, the J call TRBJ2-5, with 7 bases that match TRBD1. Germline V CDR1 and CDR2: SGHVS, FNYEAQ. The CDR3 consists of 15 residues. V gave up 5 bases and J gave up 5 bases; unmatched junction bases: 11. CDR3 loop: CASSLGTVASETQYF. CDR3 DNA: TGTGCCAGCAGCCTTGGGACAGTTGCCTCGGAGACCCAGTACTTC.

The CDR3 coding sequence is TGTGCCTCCAGGGCTGTGGATGGAAACACCATATATTTT. Translating it yields CASRAVDGNTIYF. The chain has TRBV10-3 and TRBJ1-3; maybe TRBD1 (5 bases). CDR3 length: 13 residues. Deletions cut 11 bases from V and 3 bases from J, with 14 bases between. The germline V gene encodes CDR1 ENHRY and CDR2 SYGVKD.

The chain couples TRBV7-9 to TRBJ2-7; maybe TRBD1 (6 bases). V was shortened by 5 bases and J by 4 bases, with 12 bases between the two germline ends. The CDR3 has 13 amino acids. The germline V gene has CDR1 SEHNR and CDR2 FQNEAQ (reference sequence). CDR3 sequence (DNA): TGTGCCAGCAGCGAACAGGGTTCGTACGAGCAGTACTTC. Residues: CASSEQGSYEQYF.

This clone showed up just a few times. This chain connects TRBV2 to TRBJ1-1; no clear D gene. The CDR3 covers 13 residues. Germline assignment: CDR1 SNHLY and CDR2 FYNNEI. The V end lost 6 bases, the J end lost 0 bases, and 8 bases lay between the germline ends. CDR3 DNA sequence: TGTGCCAGCAGAACAGATATGAACACTGAAGCTTTCTTT. It translates to CASRTDMNTEAFF.

The chain combines TRBV6-5 with TRBJ2-7; the match to TRBD2 covers 8 bases. The germline V gene has CDR1 MNHEY and CDR2 SVGAGI. The CDR3 covers 14 residues. V dropped 5 bases and J dropped 0; count of bases not matched to a gene: 3. CDR3 loop: CASSLSGISYEQYF. The CDR3 DNA reads TGTGCCAGCAGTCTTAGCGGGATCTCCTACGAGCAGTACTTC.

This chain connects TRBV5-1 to TRBJ1-2; TRBD1 is a possible D gene (5 bases). The CDR3 runs to 14 residues. V lost 4 bases, J lost 1 base, and 11 bases lay in between. Per germline, CDR1 SGHRS and CDR2 YFSETQ. The CDR3 loop is CASSVSGLNYGYTF. The CDR3 region has the DNA TGCGCCAGCAGCGTATCGGGACTTAACTATGGCTACACCTTC.

Here the CDR3 DNA reads TGCAGCGTGGAGACGCCCGGGGGCCTCATGGGCAATGAGCAGTTCTTC. Protein product: CSVETPGGLMGNEQFF. V usage is TRBV29-1 and J usage is TRBJ2-1; D is perhaps TRBD1 or TRBD2 (6 bases each). The CDR3 sequence is 16 residues long. Germline V gene lookup returns CDR1 SQVTM and CDR2 ANQGSEA. V was shortened by 6 bases and J by 6 bases, with 24 bases between the two germline ends.

This chain connects TRBV9 to TRBJ2-5; TRBD2 might be the D (5 bases). Germline-derived CDR1 and CDR2 are SGDLS and YYNGEE. This CDR3 region has 17 residues. Trimming shortened V by 4 bases and J by 2 bases, and 21 bases separated the two germline ends. The CDR3 here is CASSPLRSSASQETQYF. The CDR3 DNA reads TGTGCCAGCAGCCCCCTTAGAAGTAGCGCATCTCAAGAGACCCAGTACTTC.

In nucleotides, the CDR3 is TGTGCCAGCAGCGCGGGCCGATCGCTCTACGAGCAGTACTTC. Residues: CASSAGRSLYEQYF. V usage is TRBV11-2 and J usage is TRBJ2-7; perhaps TRBD2 as D (5 bases). The CDR3 runs to 14 residues. V lost 5 bases, J lost 3 bases, and 14 bases lay in between. The germline V gene has CDR1 SGHAT and CDR2 FQNNGV.

V gene TRBV11-2 combines with J gene TRBJ2-7; a weak D match, TRBD1 (7 bases). Germline V lookup: CDR1 SGHAT, CDR2 FQNNGV. The CDR3 extends over 14 amino acids. Deletions cut 5 bases from V and 4 bases from J, with 15 bases between. For the CDR3, the DNA is TGTGCCAGCAGCCCGTGGAGGGGGCGGTACGAGCAGTACTTC. Encoded protein: CASSPWRGRYEQYF. Drawing the rest from reference TRBV11-2 and TRBJ2-7, the complete variable domain is EAGVAQSPRYKIIEKRQSVAFWCNPISGHATLYWYQQILGQGPKLLIQFQNNGVVDDSQLPKDRFSAERLKGVDSTLKIQPAKLEDSAVYLCASSPWRGRYEQYFGPGTRLTVT.

This sequence joins TRBV7-9 and TRBJ2-3, with 8 nucleotides matching TRBD1. This CDR3 is 14 amino acids long. Per germline, CDR1 SEHNR and CDR2 FQNEAQ (reference sequence). The J segment lost 4 bases and the V segment lost 0 bases, leaving 0 bases of the junction unmatched. CDR3 residues: CASSLAQGADTQYF. The CDR3 nucleotides read TGTGCCAGCAGCTTAGCACAGGGGGCAGATACGCAGTATTTT.

This clone was recorded only once. The chain carries TRBV18 and TRBJ2-5, with D possibly being TRBD1 (6 bases). From germline, CDR1 is KGHSH and CDR2 LQKENI. The CDR3 totals 14 residues. V lost 3 bases, J lost 1 base, and 9 bases lay in between. CDR3 bases: TGTGCCAGCTCACCGCAGACAGGCCAAGAGACCCAGTACTTC. Translated, it gives CASSPQTGQETQYF.

This clone was observed a handful of times. The chain couples TRBV7-8 to TRBJ1-1; the D is unclear. The CDR3 is made up of 11 amino acids. Trimming took 5 bases from V and 3 from J, leaving 4 bases between them. Germline V gene lookup returns CDR1 SGHVS and CDR2 FQNEAQ. The CDR3 bases are TGTGCCAGCAGCCCGGACACTGAAGCTTTCTTT. This codes for CASSPDTEAFF.

The V gene is TRBV5-1, the J gene TRBJ2-7; perhaps D is TRBD1 or TRBD2 (5 bases each). V was clipped by 2 bases and J by 1 base, with 19 bases between them. This CDR3 spans 17 amino acids. Per the germline V gene, CDR1 is SGHRS and CDR2 is YFSETQ. The CDR3 coding sequence is TGCGCCAGCAGCTTACAGGTTGCGGGCTATGGTTCCTACGAGCAGTACTTC. This translates into CASSLQVAGYGSYEQYF.

The J gene is TRBJ1-2, the V gene TRBV18; possibly TRBD1 for D (5 bases). Germline CDR1 KGHSH, CDR2 LQKENI. The CDR3 is 13 residues long. V was shortened by 2 bases and J by 8 bases, with 12 bases between the two germline ends. Here the CDR3 DNA reads TGTGCCAGCTCACCAAGGGGAGTAGAGGGCTACACCTTC. Protein: CASSPRGVEGYTF.

This clone was observed a single time. This chain connects TRBV4-1 to TRBJ2-2; the match to TRBD1 covers 7 bases. This CDR3 has 15 residues. CDR1 is MGHRA, CDR2 YSYEKL, per germline. V lost 4 bases to trimming and J lost 5 bases; unmatched junction nucleotides: 7. The CDR3 nucleotides read TGCGCCAGCAGCCCCCGGACAGGATGGACCGGGGAGCTGTTTTTT. Residues: CASSPRTGWTGELFF.

This clone was counted between two and nine times. The chain joins TRBV4-2 to TRBJ1-2; the D is unclear. The germline V and J ends were trimmed by 4 bases and 0 bases, with 12 bases remaining between them. The CDR3 contains 15 residues. Germline CDR1 LGHNA, CDR2 YNFKEQ. The CDR3 loop reads CASSPKDGSNYGYTF. CDR3 nucleotide sequence: TGTGCCAGCAGCCCTAAGGACGGCTCTAACTATGGCTACACCTTC.

The chain couples TRBV30 to TRBJ2-7, with D perhaps TRBD1 or TRBD2 (5 bases each). The CDR3 extends over 16 amino acids. The V gene lost 0 bases and the J gene lost 6 bases, with 21 bases spanning the gap. Germline V gives CDR1 GTSNPN, CDR2 SVGIG (reference sequence). CDR3 residues: CAWSVQRGLADREQYF. In nucleotides, the CDR3 is TGTGCCTGGAGTGTACAGAGGGGTCTAGCCGACCGCGAGCAGTACTTC.

The CDR3 DNA sequence: TGTGCCAGCAGAAGGACCGAGGCCTACAATGAGCAGTTCTTC. It is translated as CASRRTEAYNEQFF. The J gene is TRBJ2-1, the V gene TRBV6-6, with D unresolved. There are 14 residues in the CDR3. The V gene's germline CDR1 is MNHNY and CDR2 SVGAGI (reference sequence). The V gene lost 6 bases and the J gene lost 2 bases, with 11 bases spanning the gap.

The rearrangement links TRBV6-5 to TRBJ2-5; 7 bases map to TRBD2. CDR3 length: 13 residues. CDR1 and CDR2 (germline): MNHEY, SVGAGI. V dropped 11 bases and J dropped 5; count of bases not matched to a gene: 11. CDR3 in amino acids: CASRGGSWETQYF. CDR3 nucleotides: TGTGCCTCTCGGGGAGGGAGCTGGGAGACCCAGTACTTC.

The gene calls are TRBV12-5 and TRBJ2-7; D is uncertain. Deletions cut 0 bases from V and 6 bases from J, with 6 bases between. The CDR3 spans 12 residues. Germline V gene lookup returns CDR1 LGHNT and CDR2 FRNRAP. In DNA form, the CDR3 reads TGTGCTAGTGGTTTGGTAGGTGGCGAGCAGTACTTC. Translation gives CASGLVGGEQYF.

The genes are TRBV7-6 and TRBJ2-5, with D hard to call. The V end lost 5 bases, the J end lost 1 base, and 11 bases lay between the germline ends. The CDR3 spans 14 residues. Germline CDR1 reads SGHVS; CDR2 reads FNYEAQ. In DNA form, the CDR3 reads TGTGCCAGCAGCAGATACGAGACCCAAGAGACCCAGTACTTC. Protein sequence: CASSRYETQETQYF. The full variable domain, in which reference TRBV7-6 and TRBJ2-5 provide the parts outside the CDR3, is GAGVSQSPRYKVTKRGQDVALRCDPISGHVSLYWYRQALGQGPEFLTYFNYEAQQDKSGLPNDRFSAERPEGSISTLTIQRTEQRDSAMYRCASSRYETQETQYFGPGTRLLVL.

A word on this clone: The sample has other DNA sequences that encode this CDR3 too. The chain links TRBV5-1 to TRBJ2-1; D is uncertain. The V gene's germline CDR1 is SGHRS and CDR2 YFSETQ. Trimming shortened V by 0 bases and J by 7 bases, and 5 bases separated the two germline ends. There are 12 residues in the CDR3. The CDR3 region has the DNA TGCGCCAGCAGCTTGGTCAGAAATGAGCAGTTCTTC. It codes for CASSLVRNEQFF.

V is TRBV21-1 and J is TRBJ1-5. TRBV21-1 is reported as a pseudogene. The CDR3 is made up of 19 amino acids. CDR3 loop: CASSKELRERDYSNQPQHF. Here the CDR3 DNA reads TGTGCCAGCAGCAAAGAGCTCAGGGAGAGGGATTATAGCAATCAGCCCCAGCATTTT.

The chain has TRBV10-2 and TRBJ2-7; a weak D match, TRBD2 (6 bases). The CDR3 has 15 residues. Per the germline V gene, CDR1 is WSHSY and CDR2 is SAAADI. The V end lost 7 bases, the J end lost 3 bases, and 19 bases lay between the germline ends. This chain's CDR3 is CASKSSPGLYYEQYF. For the CDR3, the DNA is TGCGCCAGCAAAAGTAGCCCGGGACTCTACTACGAGCAGTACTTC.

The J gene is TRBJ2-3, the V gene TRBV5-4, with D tentatively TRBD1 (5 bases). Germline CDR1 is SGHNT and CDR2 is YYREEE (reference sequence). The CDR3 is made up of 14 amino acids. V lost 0 bases and J lost 4, with 9 bases in between. In DNA, the CDR3 is TGTGCCAGCAGCTTGGTGGGGCGAGCAGATACGCAGTATTTT. Its translation is CASSLVGRADTQYF.